This TCR beta chain is drawn from a study of cytomegalovirus exposure and HLA in healthy donors. Vbeta (60) and Jbeta (13) primers were used in the PCR. Authors' methods: In a later analysis, the count reached some 88 million unique TCR beta chains, with 10 million to 11 million shared. Libraries were prepared by immunoSEQ multiplex PCR; TCRdb keeps only in-frame clonotypes and omits some of them. V and J calls and clone size follow that table, whereas D and trimming were derived from the DNA. The sample lists 60,000 to 75,000 clones, approximately 74% occurring once. The TCR sequence derives from a woman in her twenties or thirties in good health and CMV-seropositive. Sequencing was performed on PBMCs.

The CDR3 loop reads CASSKTVYSGNTIYF. The CDR3 bases are TGTGCCAGCTCTAAAACAGTCTACTCTGGAAACACCATATATTTT. The gene calls are TRBV2 and TRBJ1-3, with unresolved D. This CDR3 region has 15 residues. Germline V gene data show CDR1 as SNHLY and CDR2 as FYNNEI. V shed 8 bases and J shed 0 bases, with 14 bases lying between them.